This T cell receptor beta chain came from a study of blood T cell repertoires in COVID-19 (TCRdb year 2020). Notes on the research overall: Collaborator samples came from the United States, Italy and Spain and covered acute and convalescent phases of COVID-19. Where available, HLA class I and class II types were obtained from metadata supplied by the sample provider rather than from assay-based typing. A freely available public database, intended as a resource for researchers studying the immune response to SARS-CoV-2, is where the repertoires were released. The material from the prospective study consisted of cDNA or gDNA derived from T cells, B-cell-depleted T cells, or PBMCs. Nearly every sample came with metadata listing a de-identified subject ID, COVID-19 status, age in years and sex. Samples came from the ongoing ImmuneRACE study (first 160 participants) plus 1,254 subjects from 6 global collaborators. Subjects who had been exposed to COVID-19, were actively infected with it, or had recovered from it provided the deeply sampled blood TCRbeta repertoires that made up the dataset.

Broad study findings and their caveats: The amount of clinical and demographic metadata varied by source and participant and was provided uncurated.

CDR1 and CDR2 are drawn from the germline V gene (reference sequence): MNHEY, SMNVEV. Relative to germline, V is 3 bases shorter and J is 4 bases shorter, with 7 bases between their ends. Including the terminal cysteine and phenylalanine, the CDR3 comprises 12 residues. Only CDR3 DNA remains: 36 bases, in frame from the first base. TCRbeta CDR3 regions were amplified from genomic DNA by means of the immunoSEQ Assay, a bias-controlled multiplex PCR. On the study's bioinformatics: The number of nucleated cells in each sample was estimated from the amplification of reference gene primers within the assay. To quantify the absolute abundance of each unique TCRbeta CDR3 rearrangement, sequence reads were collapsed and filtered. For each sample, productive Simpson clonality was calculated as the square root of Simpson's diversity index over productive rearrangements. Not all clones reach the TCRdb copy of this immuneACCESS table, which keeps in-frame sequences only. Checked studies attribute under half of the gap to unresolved V genes and leave the rest unexplained. That table furnishes V, J and clone size, whereas the DNA furnished D and trimming. The sample includes around 250,000 clones, with roughly 88% observed a single time. The ten largest clones take up around 0.7% of the sample.

Each collaborating institution followed its own protocols to collect whole blood in K2EDTA tubes. For TCRbeta analysis, collaborators shipped samples in one of three forms: frozen whole blood, isolated PBMCs, or DNA extracted from either of those sample types. With regard to this clone: It has no known antigen specificity. No base quality values were provided; no much bigger clone lies one nucleotide off.

The sequenced sample consisted of peripheral blood. This receptor was identified in a human donor in a cohort sampled during active COVID-19. The chain is encoded by TRBV27 joined to TRBJ2-7, with the identity of the D gene unclear. The DNA is TGTGCCAGCAGTTTCCCCGGGTACGAGCAGTACTTC. This is translated as CASSFPGYEQYF.